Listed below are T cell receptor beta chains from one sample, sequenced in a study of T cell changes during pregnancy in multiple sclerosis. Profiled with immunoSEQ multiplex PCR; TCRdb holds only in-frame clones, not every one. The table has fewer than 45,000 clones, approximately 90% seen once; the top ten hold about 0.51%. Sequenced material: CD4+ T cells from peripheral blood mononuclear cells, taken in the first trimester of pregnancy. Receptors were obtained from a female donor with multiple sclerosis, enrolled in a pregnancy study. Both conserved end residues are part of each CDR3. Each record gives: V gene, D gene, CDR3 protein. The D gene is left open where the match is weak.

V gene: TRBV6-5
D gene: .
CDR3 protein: CASSWKGQHYGYTF

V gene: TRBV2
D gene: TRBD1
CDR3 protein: CASGTEEGGYTF

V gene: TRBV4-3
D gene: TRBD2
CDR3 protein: CASSPGGGLTDTQYF

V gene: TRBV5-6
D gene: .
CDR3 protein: CASSLGTVGYTF

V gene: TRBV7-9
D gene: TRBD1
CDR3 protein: CASSPGQGYTGELFF

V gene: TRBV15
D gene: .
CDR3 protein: CATSRKGQGSGTEAFF

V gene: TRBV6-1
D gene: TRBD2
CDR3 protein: CASSGGLAGGVDEQFF

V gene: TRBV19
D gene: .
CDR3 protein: CASSTPLGETQYF

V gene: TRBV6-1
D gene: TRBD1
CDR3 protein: CASSDLTGGGYRNQPQHF

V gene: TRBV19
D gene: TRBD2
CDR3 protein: CASSIPGLEVGEQYF

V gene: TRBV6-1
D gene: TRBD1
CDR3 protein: CASSEPGQNYGYTF

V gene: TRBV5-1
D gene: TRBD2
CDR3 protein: CASDLGLAGGHEQFF

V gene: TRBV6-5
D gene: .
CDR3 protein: CASSYFQGGIQYF

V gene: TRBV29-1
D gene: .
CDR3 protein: CSVVGTHMNTEAFF

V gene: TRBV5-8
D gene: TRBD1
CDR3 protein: CASSLYRGGEAYEKLFF

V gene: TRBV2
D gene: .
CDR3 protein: CASSVSAGPNTGELFF

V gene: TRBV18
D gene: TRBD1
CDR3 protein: CASSPGQGDTYEQYF

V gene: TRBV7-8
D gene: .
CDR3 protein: CASRKGETQYF

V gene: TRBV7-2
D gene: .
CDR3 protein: CASRHLRDRSYNEQFF

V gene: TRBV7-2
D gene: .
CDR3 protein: CASSLEWRGYTF

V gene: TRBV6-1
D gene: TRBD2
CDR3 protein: CASSGGGSRIEQYF

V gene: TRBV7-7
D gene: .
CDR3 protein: CASSTGTSNTGELFF

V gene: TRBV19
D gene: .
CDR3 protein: CASSMRDRETQYF

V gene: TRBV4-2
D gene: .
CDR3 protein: CASRFWSSEAFF

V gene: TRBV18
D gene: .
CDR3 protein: CASSLLNDNEQFF

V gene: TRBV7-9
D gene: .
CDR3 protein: CASSQSGSLTYEQYF

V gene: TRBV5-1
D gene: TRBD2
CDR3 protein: CASSLAGAQRERRLWNEQFF

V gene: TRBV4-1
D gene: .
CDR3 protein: CASSQDGGRAYGYTF

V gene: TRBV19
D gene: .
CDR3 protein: CASSVSREATNEKLFF

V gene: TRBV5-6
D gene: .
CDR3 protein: CASSLVGGYGYTF

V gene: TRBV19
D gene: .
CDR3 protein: CASRDQGTLYGYTF

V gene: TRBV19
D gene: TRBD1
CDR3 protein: CASSETGHLKAFF

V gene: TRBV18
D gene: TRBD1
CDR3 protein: CASSPGSVGTGGTEAFF

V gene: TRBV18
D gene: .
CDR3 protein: CASSPDSLSGNTIYF

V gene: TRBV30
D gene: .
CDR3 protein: CAWSGQGTPYTF

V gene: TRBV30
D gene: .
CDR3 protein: CAWSAGSAGNQPQHF

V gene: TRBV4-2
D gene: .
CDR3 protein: CASSQDPGGGTGELFF